The sequence of this T cell receptor beta chain was determined in a study of blood T cell repertoires in COVID-19. Study overall: Material from acute and convalescent COVID-19 was sourced from the United States, Italy and Spain.

The junction had 12 bases not matched to a gene; V was cut back by 0 bases and J by 3 bases. CDR3 length: 18 amino acids. Germline values: CDR1 MGHRA, CDR2 YSYEKL. Clones were sequenced by immunoSEQ multiplex PCR, and TCRdb holds only the in-frame ones, with some missing. The sample records about 250,000 clones, approximately 80% being singletons. This clone occurred many times. The source of this sequence is a man aged 40-50 years who had been exposed to COVID-19. This chain uses TRBV4-1 with TRBJ2-7, with 9 bases aligning to TRBD2. Material: PBMCs or T cells enriched from blood (not recorded which). The CDR3 region has the DNA TGCGCCAGCAGCCAAGAAGGAAGCGGGAGGCCCCCATACTACGAGCAGTACTTC. Translating gives CASSQEGSGRPPYYEQYF.